These 2 T cell receptor beta chains share one sample of origin, sequenced in a study of blood T cells in healthy people across ages. Next came a second PCR, run for about 6 to 11 cycles, which used a sample-barcoded 5' primer along with a J-beta primer mix. Each CDR3 protein is one row after TCRdb ran MiXCR on the 5' RACE reads. The top ten clones hold more than 3% of a sample with about 720,000 distinct CDR3 sequences, around a quarter of them seen once. These data were also reused for a study on T cells of mothers and their children.

Sequencing was done on a sample of blood. The receptors were sampled from a boy younger than 18 in good health.

This clonotype has at least ten counts. The CDR3 spells CASSRLDEPYEQYF. CDR3 sequence (DNA): TGTGCCAGCAGCCGATTAGACGAGCCCTACGAGCAGTACTTC. The chain recombines TRBV5-5 with TRBJ2-7; unclear D gene. The length of the CDR3 is 14 residues. Trimming stripped 4 bases from V and 2 bases from J, with 13 bases between. Germline V CDR1 and CDR2: SGHKS, YYEKEE (reference sequence).

V gene TRBV29-1 combines with J gene TRBJ1-6; D not certain. Germline CDR1 SQVTM, CDR2 ANQGSEA. V lost 4 bases and J 7 bases, leaving 11 bases between the germline ends. This CDR3 is 13 amino acids long. The CDR3 sequence: CSVAESGNSPLHF. The CDR3 bases are TGCAGCGTTGCCGAATCGGGGAATTCACCCCTCCACTTT.